This is a list of T cell receptor beta chains from one sample in a study of cytomegalovirus exposure and HLA in healthy donors. This table comes from immunoSEQ multiplex PCR, and its TCRdb copy is limited to in-frame clones, with some not included. The data contain approximately 140,000 clones, around three quarters of them singletons. Specimen: PBMCs. These receptors came from a man in his forties in good health and CMV-seropositive. The conserved cysteine and the conserved F or W are not part of the CDR3 here.

TRBJ1-2,TRBV9,ASSVASSAYGYT
TRBJ2-2,TRBV13,ASRTGTGVLRELF
TRBJ2-1,TRBV5-1,ASSLTSGSGGLSYNEQF
TRBJ2-3,TRBV18,ASSPPMGQVPGDTQY
TRBJ1-1,TRBV9,ASSVPVPGQGITEAF
TRBJ2-7,TRBV4-2,ASSQERDYEQY
TRBJ1-5,TRBV5-6,ASSLAGGLQPQH
TRBJ1-1,TRBV15,ATSRDKFGHLNTEAF
TRBJ2-1,TRBV5-1,ASSLTHTGAVKQF
TRBJ2-1,TRBV5-1,ASSGGYSYNEQF
TRBJ1-5,TRBV28,ASSLGAGSRPQH
TRBJ1-1,TRBV5-1,VSSLRDRRATEAF
TRBJ2-7,TRBV7-9,ASSLAGREQY
TRBJ2-5,TRBV2,ARAGLGAEQY
TRBJ1-2,TRBV9,ASSVTGEYNNYGYT